This T cell receptor (beta chain) stems from a study of blood T cell repertoires in COVID-19. Profiling relied on immunoSEQ multiplex PCR, and the TCRdb table lists in-frame clones only, not all of them. The sample contains some 70,000 clones, around 74% of which appear only once. The CDR3 length is 15 residues. The germline V gene encodes CDR1 SGHNT and CDR2 YENEEA. Trimming pared 0 bases from V and 0 bases from J, leaving 6 bases between. V usage is TRBV11-3 and J usage is TRBJ2-1; the D is unclear. The sample taken for sequencing was peripheral blood. The origin of this receptor is a man aged 55-75 years with COVID-19, enrolled during active disease. The chain's CDR3 is CASSLDPSSYNEQFF. CDR3 DNA sequence: TGTGCCAGCAGCTTAGACCCCAGCTCCTACAATGAGCAGTTCTTC.